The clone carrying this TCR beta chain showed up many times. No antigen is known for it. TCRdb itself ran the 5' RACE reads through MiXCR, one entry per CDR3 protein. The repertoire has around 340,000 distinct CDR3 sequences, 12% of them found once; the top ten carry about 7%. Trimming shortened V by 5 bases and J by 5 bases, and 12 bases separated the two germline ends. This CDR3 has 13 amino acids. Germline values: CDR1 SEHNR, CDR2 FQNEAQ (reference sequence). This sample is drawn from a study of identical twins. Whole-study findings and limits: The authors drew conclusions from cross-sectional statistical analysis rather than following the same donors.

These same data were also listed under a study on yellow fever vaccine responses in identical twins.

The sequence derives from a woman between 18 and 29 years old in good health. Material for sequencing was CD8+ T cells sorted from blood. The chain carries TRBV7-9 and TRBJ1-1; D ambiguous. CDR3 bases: TGTGCCAGCAGCCCGTTTGAAGGGACTGAAGCTTTCTTT. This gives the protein CASSPFEGTEAFF.